Described below is a single T cell receptor (beta chain) sequence and its context. Germline V CDR1 and CDR2: LNHNV, YYDKDF (reference sequence). The CDR3 sequence is 15 residues long. The V end was cut by 6 bases, the J end by 0 bases, with 12 bases between. The sample is drawn from a study of T cells after yellow fever vaccination. UMIs were added to TCR cDNA along with a universal primer site when it was made by 5'RACE template switching. Using its own MiXCR run on the 5' RACE reads, TCRdb lists one record per CDR3 protein. Of approximately 160,000 distinct CDR3 sequences in the sample, around 9% were seen once.

The specimen was CD8+ T cells sorted from PBMCs, collected 45 days after the yellow fever booster vaccination. This rearrangement joins TRBV15 to TRBJ1-3, with unresolved D. The receptor's source is a man between 18 and 35 years old who received the YFV17D yellow fever vaccine. In DNA form, the CDR3 reads TGTGCCACCAGTACGGGTCTTGGCTCTGGAAACACCATATATTTT. It specifies CATSTGLGSGNTIYF.